This TCR beta chain was recorded in a study of control samples from healthy donors and cancer patients. V dropped 0 bases and J dropped 9; count of bases not matched to a gene: 5. CDR1 and CDR2 from the germline V gene are SGHAT and FQNNGV. CDR3 length: 15 amino acids. The table came from immunoSEQ multiplex PCR; TCRdb's copy has only in-frame clones and leaves some out. The sample carries about 110,000 clones, roughly four fifths recorded once. Sequenced input: blood. This clonotype was obtained from a young man in good health. V usage is TRBV11-2 and J usage is TRBJ2-1, with 10 nucleotides matching TRBD2. For the CDR3, the DNA is TGTGCCAGCAGCTTAGAGGCTAGCGGGGGAAGTGAGCAGTTCTTC. Translated, it gives CASSLEASGGSEQFF.